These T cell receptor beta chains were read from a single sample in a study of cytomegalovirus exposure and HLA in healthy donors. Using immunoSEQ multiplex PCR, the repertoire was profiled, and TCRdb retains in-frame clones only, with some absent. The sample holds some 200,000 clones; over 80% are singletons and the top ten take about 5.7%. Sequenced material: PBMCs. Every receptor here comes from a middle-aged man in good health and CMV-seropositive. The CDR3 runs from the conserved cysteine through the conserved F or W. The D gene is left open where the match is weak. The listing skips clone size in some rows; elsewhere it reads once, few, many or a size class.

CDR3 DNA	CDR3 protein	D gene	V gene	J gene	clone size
TGTGCCAGTAGCGGGACAGGAGCAAATCAGCCCCAGCATTTT	CASSGTGANQPQHF	TRBD1	TRBV19	TRBJ1-5	.
TGTGCCAGCAGCCACACCTTACAGGGAAATGGCTACACCTTC	CASSHTLQGNGYTF	.	TRBV4-2	TRBJ1-2	.
TGCGCCAGCCCCGGGCAGGGACTAGTAGTGGGGATTCCCGGGGAGCTGTTTTTT	CASPGQGLVVGIPGELFF	TRBD2	TRBV10-1	TRBJ2-2	.
TGTGCCAGCAGCCGACTTACGCCGACTGGTTACTACGAGCAGTACTTC	CASSRLTPTGYYEQYF	.	TRBV7-3	TRBJ2-7	few
TGTGCCAGCATCACCGGGGGACAGGGGGCCCAGAACACTGAAGCTTTCTTT	CASITGGQGAQNTEAFF	TRBD1	TRBV7-9	TRBJ1-1	.
TGTGCCAGCAGCTTAACGGGACTAGAAGGTGGGACCCAGTACTTC	CASSLTGLEGGTQYF	TRBD2	TRBV7-3	TRBJ2-5	.
TGTGCCAGCAGCTTAGTAGCGGGGGGGAACCAAGAGACCCAGTACTTC	CASSLVAGGNQETQYF	TRBD2	TRBV7-2	TRBJ2-5	.
TGTGCCAGCAGCTCCCAAGGGGGGGACACTGAAGCTTTCTTT	CASSSQGGDTEAFF	.	TRBV7-2	TRBJ1-1	.
TGTGCCAGCACGGAGTTCGTTAGCGGGCAAGAGACCCAGTACTTC	CASTEFVSGQETQYF	TRBD2	TRBV5-4	TRBJ2-5	.
TGTGCCTGGAGTGCTGGGACAGCCTTCCCTGAGCAGTTCTTC	CAWSAGTAFPEQFF	TRBD1	TRBV30	TRBJ2-1	.
TGTGCCAGCAGCTTGGCCGCCAGGGAAGAGACCCAGTACTTC	CASSLAAREETQYF	.	TRBV5-6	TRBJ2-5	.
TGTGCCAGTAGTAGGTGGCAGGAAGAGACCCAGTACTTC	CASSRWQEETQYF	.	TRBV19	TRBJ2-5	.
TGTGCCAGCAGTTTACCTCTGCAGGGAGGGGCTTTCTTT	CASSLPLQGGAFF	.	TRBV28	TRBJ1-1	few
TGTGCCAGCAGCTCCCGACAGGGGCCTACCTACGAGCAGTACTTC	CASSSRQGPTYEQYF	TRBD1	TRBV7-2	TRBJ2-7	.
TGTGCCAGCACAGCCGGGATCTCCTACGAGCAGTACTTC	CASTAGISYEQYF	.	TRBV28	TRBJ2-7	.
TGTGCCAGCAGTTTAGAGGATCAGCCCCAGCATTTT	CASSLEDQPQHF	.	TRBV28	TRBJ1-5	.
TGTGCCAGTAGTCACCGGGGGGGGGTGAAGACCCAGTACTTC	CASSHRGGVKTQYF	TRBD2	TRBV19	TRBJ2-5	.
TGTGCCAGCAGCTTAGGGATCACAGGGGGAGGCACTGAAGCTTTCTTT	CASSLGITGGGTEAFF	TRBD1	TRBV7-6	TRBJ1-1	.
TGTGCCGGAAGCGGGAGTACCTTC	CAGSGSTF	.	TRBV7-9	TRBJ1-2	.
TGTGCCAGCAGCGTAGGTGGGAGTATGAACACTGAAGCTTTCTTT	CASSVGGSMNTEAFF	.	TRBV9	TRBJ1-1	once